These 25 T cell receptor beta chains came from one sample sequenced in a study of blood T cell repertoires in COVID-19. The method was immunoSEQ multiplex PCR; TCRdb's version includes in-frame clones alone and lacks a portion of them. The sample lists over 140,000 clones, roughly 84% occurring once. The material sequenced was peripheral blood. Receptors originate from an older woman with acute or convalescent COVID-19.

The CDR3 loop is CASSYSRETNYGYTF. The CDR3 DNA reads as TGTGCCAGCAGTTACTCGAGGGAGACTAACTATGGCTACACCTTC. The chain couples TRBV6-5 to TRBJ1-2; D is ambiguous. CDR1 is MNHEY and CDR2 is SVGAGI in the germline V gene. The length of the CDR3 is 15 residues. V was clipped by 0 bases and J by 0 bases, with 8 bases between them.

J is TRBJ2-7 and V is TRBV5-1, with TRBD1 matching 12 bases. The CDR3 runs 15 residues. Germline-derived CDR1 and CDR2 are SGHRS and YFSETQ. V lost 4 bases, J lost 0 bases, and 2 bases stayed unmatched. The CDR3 is CASSGGQGASYEQYF. CDR3 in DNA: TGCGCCAGCAGCGGGGGACAGGGGGCCTCCTACGAGCAGTACTTC. Based on the CDR3 plus reference TRBV5-1 and TRBJ2-7, the full variable domain is KAGVTQTPRYLIKTRGQQVTLSCSPISGHRSVSWYQQTPGQGLQFLFEYFSETQRNKGNFPGRFSGRQFSNSRSEMNVSTLELGDSALYLCASSGGQGASYEQYFGPGTRLTVT.

V is TRBV24-1 and J is TRBJ2-1; D uncertain. V shed 4 bases and J shed 7 bases, with 16 bases lying between them. The germline V gene encodes CDR1 KGHDR and CDR2 SFDVKD. The CDR3 consists of 15 residues. The CDR3 protein is CATSDPHGRENEQFF. CDR3 bases: TGTGCCACCAGTGACCCCCACGGTCGTGAAAATGAGCAGTTCTTC.

The chain joins TRBV2 to TRBJ2-4; a weak D match, TRBD1 (5 bases). The CDR3 consists of 13 residues. Germline CDR1 is SNHLY and CDR2 is FYNNEI. Trimming cost V 6 bases and J 5 bases, with 11 bases left between them. Written as DNA, the CDR3 is TGTGCCAGCAGGTCTTTAGGGGAAAACATTCAGTACTTC. Its protein product is CASRSLGENIQYF.

This clone was observed once. J is TRBJ1-6 and V is TRBV5-4; the D gene is possibly TRBD1 (6 bases). V dropped 6 bases and J dropped 5 bases, with 12 bases sitting between them. The CDR3 has 14 residues. The V gene's germline CDR1 is SGHNT and CDR2 YYREEE (reference sequence). Written as DNA, the CDR3 is TGTGCCAGCAAGCAGGGGATCAATAATTCACCCCTCCACTTT. Translated: CASKQGINNSPLHF.

The chain has TRBV3-1 (or the pseudogene TRBV3-2) and TRBJ1-3; D may be TRBD1 (5 bases). The CDR3 sequence is 16 residues long. From germline, CDR1 is LGHDT and CDR2 YNNKEL (reference sequence). Trimming took off 1 base at V and 0 bases at J, with 10 bases between the two ends. CDR3 bases: TGTGCCAGCAGCCAAGTAAGGGGCGACTCTGGAAACACCATATATTTT. Its translation is CASSQVRGDSGNTIYF.

The gene calls are TRBV3-1 (or the pseudogene TRBV3-2) and TRBJ1-2, with 8 bases lining up with TRBD1. Per the germline V gene, CDR1 is LGHDT and CDR2 is YNNKEL (reference sequence). J lost 5 bases, V lost 6 bases, and 11 bases had no gene match. CDR3 length: 15 residues. In DNA, the CDR3 is TGTGCCAGCAGACAAAGGGGCCAGGGGGCATATGGCTACACCTTC. Its protein is CASRQRGQGAYGYTF.

This clone was counted only a few times. The chain joins TRBV6-5 to TRBJ1-1; 9 bases map to TRBD1. The CDR3 is 12 residues long. The junction had 8 bases not matched to a gene; V was cut back by 6 bases and J by 12 bases. CDR1 and CDR2 from the germline V gene are MNHEY and SVGAGI. The CDR3: CASSSGTGYTFF. The CDR3 DNA is TGTGCCAGCAGCTCCGGGACAGGGTATACTTTCTTT.

The CDR3 coding sequence is TGTGCCAGCAGCTTAGACAGAAATGGCTACACCTTC. This encodes CASSLDRNGYTF. This chain connects TRBV7-9 to TRBJ1-2; D is unclear. The V gene's germline CDR1 is SEHNR and CDR2 FQNEAQ (reference sequence). V dropped 1 base and J dropped 6 bases, with 6 bases sitting between them. The CDR3 has 12 amino acids.

V usage is TRBV28 and J usage is TRBJ1-5, with D unresolved. The V end was cut by 6 bases, the J end by 0 bases, with 9 bases between. This CDR3 is 14 amino acids long. The germline V gene encodes CDR1 MDHEN and CDR2 SYDVKM. In DNA, the CDR3 is TGTGCCAGCAGAAGAACAGCTAGCAATCAGCCCCAGCATTTT. Residues: CASRRTASNQPQHF.

The V gene is TRBV3-1 (or the pseudogene TRBV3-2), the J gene TRBJ1-6; 7 nucleotides match TRBD1. The CDR3 totals 14 residues. J was trimmed by 5 bases and V by 5 bases; bases with no gene match: 3. Germline lookup yields CDR1 LGHDT and CDR2 YNNKEL (reference sequence). CDR3 DNA: TGTGCCAGCAGCAGGGGGCAGAATAATTCACCCCTCCACTTT. It specifies CASSRGQNNSPLHF.

V is TRBV14 and J is TRBJ2-1; 9 bases are shared with TRBD2. CDR1 and CDR2 (germline): SGHDN, FVKESK. The CDR3 runs 14 residues. Losses at the gene ends were 6 bases for V and 5 bases for J; bases not matched to a gene: 5. This CDR3 is CASRPLAGDNEQFF. The CDR3 DNA is TGTGCCAGCAGACCATTAGCGGGAGACAATGAGCAGTTCTTC.

This clone was seen only once. At one boundary the junction diverges from the germline segment, which might be a read error. Other nucleotide sequences in the sample specify the same CDR3. This CDR3 is CASSLGSDNEQFF. CDR3 nucleotide sequence: TGTGCCAGCAGCTTAGGCTCCGACAATGAGCAGTTCTTC. The rearrangement uses TRBV7-3 and TRBJ2-1; D ambiguous. Germline V gives CDR1 SGHTA, CDR2 FQGTGA. The CDR3 has 13 residues.

The chain couples TRBV5-1 to TRBJ2-5; 7 bases are a match to TRBD1. Germline CDR1 reads SGHRS; CDR2 reads YFSETQ. CDR3 length: 14 amino acids. The V segment lost 4 bases and the J segment 4 bases; nucleotides outside the gene matches: 7. CDR3 coding DNA: TGCGCCAGCAGCGATACAGGGGCAGTAGAGACCCAGTACTTC. Its protein product is CASSDTGAVETQYF.

The V gene is TRBV5-1, the J gene TRBJ2-7; TRBD1 might be the D (6 bases). The CDR3 totals 13 residues. The V gene lost 4 bases and the J gene lost 3 bases, with 11 bases spanning the gap. In germline, CDR1 is SGHRS, CDR2 YFSETQ. The DNA for the CDR3 is TGCGCCAGCAGCGTAGGACAGTACTACGAGCAGTACTTC. Its translation: CASSVGQYYEQYF. The full variable domain, its missing parts supplied by reference TRBV5-1 and TRBJ2-7, is KAGVTQTPRYLIKTRGQQVTLSCSPISGHRSVSWYQQTPGQGLQFLFEYFSETQRNKGNFPGRFSGRQFSNSRSEMNVSTLELGDSALYLCASSVGQYYEQYFGPGTRLTVT.

J is TRBJ2-7 and V is TRBV29-1; tentatively, D is TRBD1 (6 bases). Germline values: CDR1 SQVTM, CDR2 ANQGSEA. V lost 6 bases and J 1 base, leaving 13 bases between the germline ends. The CDR3 contains 13 residues. The CDR3 DNA follows: TGCAGCGTAATACCTAGGGGGTCCTACGAGCAGTACTTC. This codes for CSVIPRGSYEQYF.

As for this clone: The sample contains more than one DNA sequence encoding this CDR3. This chain joins TRBV28 and TRBJ1-2; D gene ambiguous. From germline, CDR1 is MDHEN and CDR2 SYDVKM. Trimming took 3 bases from V and 4 from J, leaving 6 bases between them. The CDR3 consists of 12 residues. CDR3: CASSFGGYGYTF. For the CDR3, the DNA is TGTGCCAGCAGTTTCGGCGGCTATGGCTACACCTTC.

The chain joins TRBV19 to TRBJ1-1; D remains ambiguous. Trimming removed 10 bases at V and 1 base at J, with 16 bases between. This CDR3 spans 14 amino acids. Per the germline V gene, CDR1 is LNHDA and CDR2 is SQIVND (reference sequence). The CDR3: CATTERLGNTEAFF. CDR3 nucleotides: TGTGCCACCACTGAGCGGCTAGGGAACACTGAAGCTTTCTTT.

The chain joins TRBV6-5 to TRBJ2-1; maybe TRBD2 (6 bases). Germline V lookup: CDR1 MNHEY, CDR2 SVGAGI. CDR3 size: 14 residues. V lost 2 bases and J lost 6, with 11 bases in between. The CDR3 bases are TGTGCCAGCAGTTACATGACTAGTACCAATGAGCAGTTCTTC. It specifies CASSYMTSTNEQFF.

This clone turned up a few times. This rearrangement joins TRBV19 to TRBJ1-5, with 8 bases fitting TRBD1. The CDR3 is made up of 16 amino acids. Germline CDR1 and CDR2: LNHDA and SQIVND (reference sequence). V was pared by 4 bases and J by 2 bases, with 7 bases of the junction left unmatched. The CDR3 bases are TGTGCCAGTAGTACCTCGGACAGGGTGCGCAATCAGCCCCAGCATTTT. As protein: CASSTSDRVRNQPQHF.

The chain couples TRBV20-1 to TRBJ2-7; the match to TRBD2 covers 10 bases. The CDR3 is 14 amino acids. The germline V gene encodes CDR1 DFQATT and CDR2 SNEGSKA (reference sequence). The V segment lost 3 bases and the J segment 6 bases; nucleotides outside the gene matches: 8. CDR3 sequence: CSASRELAGSEQYF. The DNA for the CDR3 is TGCAGTGCTAGTCGTGAACTAGCGGGAAGCGAGCAGTACTTC.

The genes are TRBV19 and TRBJ2-7; D unresolved. Germline lookup yields CDR1 LNHDA and CDR2 SQIVND (reference sequence). The ends were cut back, 6 bases at V and 0 bases at J, with 9 bases in the middle. This CDR3 has 13 residues. CDR3 sequence reads: CASRPGSSYEQYF. For the CDR3, the DNA is TGTGCCAGTAGGCCAGGTTCCTCCTACGAGCAGTACTTC.

The chain uses TRBV28 and TRBJ2-7; D might be TRBD2 (6 bases). V was clipped by 2 bases and J by 6 bases, with 14 bases between them. The CDR3 is 14 residues long. Per germline, CDR1 MDHEN and CDR2 SYDVKM. The CDR3 protein is CASSLTVGGAEQYF. CDR3 DNA: TGTGCCAGCAGTTTAACGGTGGGAGGTGCCGAGCAGTACTTC.

In its sample, this clone was seen a few times. V and J are TRBV4-3 and TRBJ2-3; 10 bases line up with TRBD2. The junction had 3 bases not matched to a gene; V was cut back by 5 bases and J by 1 base. The CDR3 is 15 amino acids. The V gene's germline CDR1 is LGHNA and CDR2 YSLEER. The CDR3 spells CASSSLAGGTDTQYF. CDR3 coding DNA: TGCGCCAGCAGCTCTCTAGCGGGAGGCACAGATACGCAGTATTTT.

The rearrangement joins TRBV10-2 to TRBJ2-1, with D possibly being TRBD1 (5 bases). This CDR3 is built from 12 residues. Germline V gives CDR1 WSHSY, CDR2 SAAADI. The ends were cut back, 3 bases at V and 14 bases at J, with 14 bases in the middle. The CDR3 loop reads CASSDEFRAKFF. In DNA form, the CDR3 reads TGCGCCAGCAGTGACGAGTTCAGGGCGAAGTTCTTC.